What follows are 13 T cell receptor beta chains derived from one specimen sequenced in a study of T-cell reconstitution after alpha-beta-depleted transplantation in children. The TCRbeta library was prepared with unique molecular identifiers. MiXCR was run by TCRdb on the PCR reads, yielding one entry per CDR3 protein. The sample has around 700,000 distinct CDR3 sequences; under 15% are singletons. Sequenced material: PBMCs, taken before TCRalphabeta/CD19-depleted stem cell transplant. The receptor set was obtained from a girl aged 2-10 years with congenital amegakaryocytic thrombocytopenia, due to receive a stem cell transplant.

This chain connects TRBV7-2 to TRBJ2-4; D call uncertain. Germline V CDR1 and CDR2: SGHTA, FQGNSA. This CDR3 is 14 amino acids long. Trimming took 5 bases from V and 3 from J, leaving 11 bases between them. The CDR3 region is CASSPVYLKNIQYF. The DNA of the CDR3 is TGTGCCAGCAGCCCCGTTTATCTCAAAAACATTCAGTACTTC.

This clonotype was found many times. J is TRBJ2-3 and V is TRBV4-2, with 7 bases matching TRBD2. The germline V gene encodes CDR1 LGHNA and CDR2 YNFKEQ. V lost 1 base and J lost 3; bases outside the gene matches: 7. The CDR3 is made up of 16 amino acids. The DNA for the CDR3 is TGTGCCAGCAGCCAAGCATCCAGCGGGATGACAGATACGCAGTATTTT. This gives the protein CASSQASSGMTDTQYF.

This clonotype has more than one count but fewer than ten. The chain carries TRBV3-1 and TRBJ2-2; 12 bases fit TRBD1. The germline V gene has CDR1 LGHDT and CDR2 YNNKEL (reference sequence). This CDR3 is built from 19 residues. V lost 0 bases and J lost 3; bases outside the gene matches: 8. The CDR3 DNA reads TGTGCCAGCAGCCAAGAGGGGACAGGGGGCGCACGATACACCGGGGAGCTGTTTTTT. Translating gives CASSQEGTGGARYTGELFF.

This clonotype was seen ten or more times. The chain joins TRBV25-1 to TRBJ2-7; 8 bases are shared with TRBD1. The CDR3 consists of 15 residues. CDR1 MGHDK and CDR2 SYGVNS come from the germline V gene. The ends lost 1 base at V and 2 bases at J; junction bases unmatched: 4. CDR3 in DNA: TGTGCCAGCAGTGAATCCGGGACAGGACCCTACGAGCAGTACTTC. As protein: CASSESGTGPYEQYF.

V usage is TRBV7-9 and J usage is TRBJ1-5; D is perhaps TRBD1 (6 bases). Per germline, CDR1 SEHNR and CDR2 FQNEAQ (reference sequence). Trimming shortened V by 5 bases and J by 5 bases, and 13 bases separated the two germline ends. The CDR3 length is 14 residues. This CDR3 is CASSRGGGHQPQHF. In DNA form, the CDR3 reads TGTGCCAGCAGCCGAGGGGGGGGACATCAGCCCCAGCATTTT.

Only one count was recorded for this clonotype. A clone one base away is much larger, so this may be a read error. The chain couples TRBV20-1 to TRBJ1-1, with D tentatively TRBD1 (6 bases). V shed 5 bases and J shed 0 bases, with 13 bases lying between them. Germline V gene data show CDR1 as DFQATT and CDR2 as SNEGSKA (reference sequence). The CDR3 totals 14 residues. CDR3: CSACGQNMNTEAFF. The CDR3 coding sequence is TGCAGTGCTTGCGGACAGAACATGAACACTGAAGCTTTCTTT.

This sequence joins TRBV6-4 and TRBJ2-3; TRBD1 matches at 9 bases. Germline lookup yields CDR1 MRHNA and CDR2 SNTAGT. The V and J ends lost 4 bases and 7 bases, in that order; junction bases with no gene match: 12. The CDR3 has 16 amino acids. The CDR3 DNA follows: TGTGCCAGCAGTGCCTCCGGGACAGGGAGTCGGAATACGCAGTATTTT. Translated: CASSASGTGSRNTQYF.

This chain links TRBV7-2 with TRBJ2-7; TRBD2 aligns across 14 bases. With V trimmed by 3 bases and J by 6 bases, 4 bases remained unmatched. Germline lookup yields CDR1 SGHTA and CDR2 FQGNSA. The CDR3 consists of 15 residues. This chain's CDR3 is CASSLGLAGAREQYF. In DNA form, the CDR3 reads TGTGCCAGCAGCTTGGGACTAGCGGGAGCCCGCGAGCAGTACTTC.

This clonotype was counted at least ten times. The rearrangement joins TRBV12-3 or TRBV12-4 to TRBJ1-5; TRBD1 matches 8 bases. The CDR3 contains 15 residues. The V and J ends lost 8 bases and 4 bases, in that order; junction bases with no gene match: 10. For the CDR3, the DNA is TGTGCCAGCTCTGCCGGGACAGGAAGAAATCAGCCCCAGCATTTT. Translation: CASSAGTGRNQPQHF.

This clonotype was observed many times. The CDR3 reads CASTPGLAETQYF. The CDR3 nucleotides are TGTGCCAGCACCCCCGGACTAGCGGAGACCCAGTACTTC. This chain connects TRBV7-8 to TRBJ2-5; 9 bases are a match to TRBD2. This CDR3 is built from 13 residues. Per germline, CDR1 SGHVS and CDR2 FQNEAQ. Trimming at V came to 7 bases and at J to 5 bases, leaving 5 bases not matched to a gene.

Only a few counts were recorded for this clonotype. In nucleotides, the CDR3 is TGCAGTGCTAGGGTAGCGGGAGGGCCGAACTACGAGCAGTACTTC. Its translation: CSARVAGGPNYEQYF. The chain couples TRBV20-1 to TRBJ2-7; TRBD2 agrees at 11 bases. CDR1 and CDR2 (germline): DFQATT, SNEGSKA (reference sequence). This CDR3 has 15 residues. The V and J ends lost 3 bases and 3 bases, in that order; junction bases with no gene match: 7.

This clonotype was counted ten times or more. The V call is TRBV5-1, the J call TRBJ2-3; tentative D call: TRBD2 (6 bases). The germline V and J ends were trimmed by 0 bases and 3 bases, with 11 bases remaining between them. CDR1 and CDR2 (germline): SGHRS, YFSETQ. The CDR3 contains 15 residues. The CDR3 sequence: CASSLVSGVTDTQYF. CDR3 sequence (DNA): TGCGCCAGCAGCTTGGTTTCGGGAGTGACAGATACGCAGTATTTT.

In this sample, this clonotype turned up many times. The chain is built from TRBV20-1 and TRBJ1-1, with 7 nucleotides matching TRBD1. CDR3 length: 14 amino acids. V shed 6 bases, J shed 2 bases, and the junction held 9 bases outside the gene matches. Per the germline V gene, CDR1 is DFQATT and CDR2 is SNEGSKA (reference sequence). The CDR3 region is CSARIGGANTEAFF. Here the CDR3 DNA reads TGCAGTGCCAGGATAGGGGGCGCAAACACTGAAGCTTTCTTT.